The entry below gives a single T cell receptor (beta chain) sequence along with its context. These data belong to a study of T-cell reconstitution after alpha-beta-depleted transplantation in children. Germline lookup yields CDR1 SQVTM and CDR2 ANQGSEA. The V gene end was trimmed by 7 bases and the J gene end by 0 bases; junction bases not matched to a gene: 1. This CDR3 spans 12 amino acids. For TCRbeta, the library was prepared with unique molecular identifiers. TCRdb called the PCR reads again in MiXCR, with one record for every CDR3 protein. The data contain about 610,000 distinct CDR3 sequences, about 10% of them singletons.

The chain joins TRBV29-1 to TRBJ2-5, with 8 bases matching TRBD2. The TCR comes from a human donor who donated a stem cell graft to a child with acute myeloid leukemia. The material sequenced was PBMCs from the stem cell graft donor, taken from the stem cell graft. Written as DNA, the CDR3 is TGCAGCGCGGGAGGGGACCAAGAGACCCAGTACTTC. It specifies CSAGGDQETQYF.